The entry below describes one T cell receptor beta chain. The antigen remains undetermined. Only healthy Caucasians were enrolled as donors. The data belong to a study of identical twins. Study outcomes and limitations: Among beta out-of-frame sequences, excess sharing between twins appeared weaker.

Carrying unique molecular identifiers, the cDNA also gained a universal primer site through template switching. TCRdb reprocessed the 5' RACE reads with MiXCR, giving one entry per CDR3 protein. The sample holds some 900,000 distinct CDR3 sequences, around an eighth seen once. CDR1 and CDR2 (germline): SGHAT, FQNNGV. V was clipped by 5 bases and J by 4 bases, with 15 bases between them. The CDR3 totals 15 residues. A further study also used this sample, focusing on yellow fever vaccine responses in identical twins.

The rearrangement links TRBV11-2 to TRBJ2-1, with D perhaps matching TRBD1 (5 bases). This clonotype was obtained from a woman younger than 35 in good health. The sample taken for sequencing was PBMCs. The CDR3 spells CASSPLWTSYNEQFF. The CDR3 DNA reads TGTGCCAGCAGCCCTTTATGGACATCATACAATGAGCAGTTCTTC.